This T cell receptor (beta chain) was documented in a study of T cell repertoires in cytomegalovirus infection. The wider study: CMV epitopes, recently identified HLA-C-restricted and well-studied HLA-B-restricted, were used.

The CDR3 length is 13 residues. Germline values: CDR1 MNHNS, CDR2 SASEGT. Between the trimmed V and J ends, which lost 5 bases and 6 bases, there was a span of 14 bases. Overall study results and limits: Ex vivo responses were dominated by HLA-C-restricted CMV-specific TCR beta clonotypes.

Via MiXCR, TCRdb re-called the reads, giving one row per CDR3 protein. Of around 200,000 distinct CDR3 sequences in the sample, around 35% are singletons; the top ten hold roughly three fifths. Points on this clonotype: Antigen specificity is unknown.

Sequencing used CD8+ T cells from cultured PBMCs, obtained from culture after CMV antigen stimulation. The clonotype was recovered from a human donor in good health (CMV status not recorded). Some clones in this sample may be carry-over from other donors' samples. V is TRBV6-1 and J is TRBJ2-7; D remains unclear. As DNA, the CDR3 is TGTGCCAGCAGTAAAAAAAGGTACTCCGAGCAGTACTTC. This encodes CASSKKRYSEQYF.